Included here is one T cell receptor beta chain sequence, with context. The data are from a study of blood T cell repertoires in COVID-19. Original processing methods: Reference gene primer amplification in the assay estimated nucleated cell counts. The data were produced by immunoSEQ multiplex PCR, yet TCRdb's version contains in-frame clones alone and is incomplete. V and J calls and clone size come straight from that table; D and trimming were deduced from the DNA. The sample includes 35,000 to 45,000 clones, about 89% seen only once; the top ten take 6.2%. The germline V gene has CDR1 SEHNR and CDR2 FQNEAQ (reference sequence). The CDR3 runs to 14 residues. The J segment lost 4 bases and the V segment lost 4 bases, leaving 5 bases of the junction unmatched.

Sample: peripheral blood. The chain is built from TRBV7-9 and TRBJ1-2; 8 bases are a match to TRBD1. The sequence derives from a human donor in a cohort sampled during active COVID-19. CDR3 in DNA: TGTGCCAGCAGCTCCGACAGGGGTGCCTATGGCTACACCTTC. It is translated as CASSSDRGAYGYTF.